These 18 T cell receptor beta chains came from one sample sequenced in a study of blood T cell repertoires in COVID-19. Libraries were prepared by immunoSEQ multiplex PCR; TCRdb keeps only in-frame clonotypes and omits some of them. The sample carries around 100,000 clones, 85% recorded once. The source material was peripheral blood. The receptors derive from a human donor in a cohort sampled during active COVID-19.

The CDR3 spells CASSPSGRAEDTQYF. The DNA for the CDR3 is TGTGCCAGTAGTCCAAGCGGGAGGGCCGAAGATACGCAGTATTTT. The chain joins TRBV19 to TRBJ2-3, with 10 nucleotides matching TRBD2. CDR3 length: 15 residues. J gave up 5 bases and V 5 bases, and 7 bases lay outside the gene matches. The V gene's germline CDR1 is LNHDA and CDR2 SQIVND (reference sequence).

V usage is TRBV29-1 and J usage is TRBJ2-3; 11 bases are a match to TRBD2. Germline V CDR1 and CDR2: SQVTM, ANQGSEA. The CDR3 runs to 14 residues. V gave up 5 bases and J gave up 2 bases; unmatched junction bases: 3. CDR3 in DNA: TGCAGCGTTAGACTAGCGGGACACACAGATACGCAGTATTTT. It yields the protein CSVRLAGHTDTQYF.

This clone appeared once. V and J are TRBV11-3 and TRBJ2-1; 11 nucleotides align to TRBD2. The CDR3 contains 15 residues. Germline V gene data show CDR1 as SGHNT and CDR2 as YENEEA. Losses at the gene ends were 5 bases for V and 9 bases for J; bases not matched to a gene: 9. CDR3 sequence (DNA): TGTGCCAGCAGCACTAGCGGGAGCATTCGGGGTGAGCAGTTCTTC. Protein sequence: CASSTSGSIRGEQFF.

CDR3 sequence: CASSQGQGSGYTF. The CDR3 DNA follows: TGCGCCAGCAGCCAGGGACAGGGCTCTGGCTACACCTTC. The chain carries TRBV5-1 and TRBJ1-2, with 9 bases that match TRBD1. This CDR3 has 13 amino acids. From germline, CDR1 is SGHRS and CDR2 YFSETQ. The junction had 5 bases not matched to a gene; V was cut back by 4 bases and J by 7 bases.

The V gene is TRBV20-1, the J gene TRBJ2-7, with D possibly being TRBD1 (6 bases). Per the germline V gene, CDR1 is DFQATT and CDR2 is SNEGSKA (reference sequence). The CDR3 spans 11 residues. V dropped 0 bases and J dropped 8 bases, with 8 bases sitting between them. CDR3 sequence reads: CSAREGTKQYF. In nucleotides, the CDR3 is TGCAGTGCTAGAGAGGGGACAAAGCAGTACTTC.

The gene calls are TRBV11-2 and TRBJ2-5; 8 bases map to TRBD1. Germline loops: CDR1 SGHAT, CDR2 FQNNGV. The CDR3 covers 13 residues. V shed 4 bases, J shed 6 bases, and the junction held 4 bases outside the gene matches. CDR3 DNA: TGTGCCAGCAGCTATGACAGGGGTCAGACCCAGTACTTC. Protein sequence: CASSYDRGQTQYF.

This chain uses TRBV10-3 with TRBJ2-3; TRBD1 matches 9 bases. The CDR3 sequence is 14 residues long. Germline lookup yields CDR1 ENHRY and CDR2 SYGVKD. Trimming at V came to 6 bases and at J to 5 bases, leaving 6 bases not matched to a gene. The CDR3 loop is CAIRATGGRDTQYF. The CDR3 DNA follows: TGTGCCATCAGGGCGACAGGGGGGAGAGATACGCAGTATTTT.

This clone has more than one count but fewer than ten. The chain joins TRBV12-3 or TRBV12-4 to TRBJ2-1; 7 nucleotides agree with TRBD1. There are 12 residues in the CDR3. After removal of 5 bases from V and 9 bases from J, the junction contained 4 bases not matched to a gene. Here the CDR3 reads CASSGRGFEQFF. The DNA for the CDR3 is TGTGCCAGCAGTGGCAGGGGGTTTGAGCAGTTCTTC.

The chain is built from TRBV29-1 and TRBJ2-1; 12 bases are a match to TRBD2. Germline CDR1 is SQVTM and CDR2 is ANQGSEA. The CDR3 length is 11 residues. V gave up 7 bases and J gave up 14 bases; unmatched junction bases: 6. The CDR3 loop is CSARLAGVEFF. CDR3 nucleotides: TGCAGCGCCAGACTAGCGGGAGTGGAGTTCTTC.

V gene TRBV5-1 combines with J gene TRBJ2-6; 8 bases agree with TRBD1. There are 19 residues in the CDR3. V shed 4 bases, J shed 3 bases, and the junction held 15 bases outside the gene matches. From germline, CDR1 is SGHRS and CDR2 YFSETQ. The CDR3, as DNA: TGCGCCAGCAGCACCGTAACTCCGGGACAGGCTCTTGGGGCCAACGTCCTGACTTTC. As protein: CASSTVTPGQALGANVLTF. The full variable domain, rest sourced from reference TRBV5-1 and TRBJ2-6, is KAGVTQTPRYLIKTRGQQVTLSCSPISGHRSVSWYQQTPGQGLQFLFEYFSETQRNKGNFPGRFSGRQFSNSRSEMNVSTLELGDSALYLCASSTVTPGQALGANVLTFGAGSRLTVL.

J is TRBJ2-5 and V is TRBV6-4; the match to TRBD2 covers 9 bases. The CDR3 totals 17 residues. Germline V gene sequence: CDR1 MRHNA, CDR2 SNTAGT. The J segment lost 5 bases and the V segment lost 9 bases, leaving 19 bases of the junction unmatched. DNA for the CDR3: TGTGCCAGACCACCTCAGCGGGAGGTCGGAGGGGGTGAGACCCAGTACTTC. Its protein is CARPPQREVGGGETQYF.

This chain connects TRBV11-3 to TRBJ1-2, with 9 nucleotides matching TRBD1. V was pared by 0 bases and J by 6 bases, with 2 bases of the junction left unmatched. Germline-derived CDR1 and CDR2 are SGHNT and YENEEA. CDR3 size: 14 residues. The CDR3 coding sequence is TGTGCCAGCAGCTTAGACGGGACAGGGAATGGCTACACCTTC. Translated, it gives CASSLDGTGNGYTF.

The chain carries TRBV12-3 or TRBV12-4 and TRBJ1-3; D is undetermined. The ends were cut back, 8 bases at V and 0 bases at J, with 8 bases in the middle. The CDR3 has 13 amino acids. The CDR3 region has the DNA TGTGCCAGCGGGCGGGGCTCTGGAAACACCATATATTTT. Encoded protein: CASGRGSGNTIYF.

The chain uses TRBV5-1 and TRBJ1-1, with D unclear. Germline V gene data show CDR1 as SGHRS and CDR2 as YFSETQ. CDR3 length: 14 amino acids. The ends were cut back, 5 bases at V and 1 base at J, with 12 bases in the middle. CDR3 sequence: CASRSSGGNTEAFF. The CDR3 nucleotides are TGCGCCAGCAGGTCCTCTGGAGGGAACACTGAAGCTTTCTTT.

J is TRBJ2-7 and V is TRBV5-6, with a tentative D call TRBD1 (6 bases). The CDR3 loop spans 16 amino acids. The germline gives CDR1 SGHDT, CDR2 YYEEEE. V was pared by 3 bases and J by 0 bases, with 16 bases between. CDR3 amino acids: CASSSKQGRSSYEQYF. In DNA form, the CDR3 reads TGTGCCAGCAGCTCTAAACAGGGTAGGAGCTCCTACGAGCAGTACTTC.

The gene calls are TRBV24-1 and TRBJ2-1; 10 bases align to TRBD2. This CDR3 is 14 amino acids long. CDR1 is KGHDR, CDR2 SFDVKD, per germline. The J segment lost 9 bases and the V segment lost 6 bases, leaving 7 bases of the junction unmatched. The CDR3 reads CATSRGSGGAEQFF. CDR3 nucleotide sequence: TGTGCCACCAGTAGAGGAAGCGGGGGGGCTGAGCAGTTCTTC.

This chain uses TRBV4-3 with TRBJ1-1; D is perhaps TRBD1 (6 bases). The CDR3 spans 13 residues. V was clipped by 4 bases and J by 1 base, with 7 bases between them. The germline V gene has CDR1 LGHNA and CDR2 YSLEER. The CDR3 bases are TGCGCCAGCAGCCTACAGGGGAACACTGAAGCTTTCTTT. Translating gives CASSLQGNTEAFF.

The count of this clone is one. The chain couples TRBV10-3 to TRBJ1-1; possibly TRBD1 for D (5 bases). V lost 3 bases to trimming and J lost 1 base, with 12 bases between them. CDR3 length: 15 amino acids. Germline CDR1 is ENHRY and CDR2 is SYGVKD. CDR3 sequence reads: CAISETWGPNTEAFF. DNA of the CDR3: TGTGCCATCAGTGAAACTTGGGGCCCGAACACTGAAGCTTTCTTT.